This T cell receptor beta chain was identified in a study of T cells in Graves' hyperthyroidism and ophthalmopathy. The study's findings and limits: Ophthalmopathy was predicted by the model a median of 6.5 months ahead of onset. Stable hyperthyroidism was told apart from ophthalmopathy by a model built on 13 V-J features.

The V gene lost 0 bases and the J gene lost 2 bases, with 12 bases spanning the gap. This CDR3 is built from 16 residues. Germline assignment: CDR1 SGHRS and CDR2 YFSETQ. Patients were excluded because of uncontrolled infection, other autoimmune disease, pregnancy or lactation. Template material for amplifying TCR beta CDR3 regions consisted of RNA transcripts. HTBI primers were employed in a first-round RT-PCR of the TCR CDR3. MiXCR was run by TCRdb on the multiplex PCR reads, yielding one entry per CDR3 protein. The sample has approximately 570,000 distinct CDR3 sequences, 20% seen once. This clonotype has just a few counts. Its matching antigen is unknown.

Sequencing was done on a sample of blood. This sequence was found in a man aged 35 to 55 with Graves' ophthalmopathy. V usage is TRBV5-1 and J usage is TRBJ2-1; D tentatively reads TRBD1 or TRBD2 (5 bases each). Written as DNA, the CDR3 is TGCGCCAGCAGCTTGGTTGAGGGGACCCCCTACAATGAGCAGTTCTTC. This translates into CASSLVEGTPYNEQFF.